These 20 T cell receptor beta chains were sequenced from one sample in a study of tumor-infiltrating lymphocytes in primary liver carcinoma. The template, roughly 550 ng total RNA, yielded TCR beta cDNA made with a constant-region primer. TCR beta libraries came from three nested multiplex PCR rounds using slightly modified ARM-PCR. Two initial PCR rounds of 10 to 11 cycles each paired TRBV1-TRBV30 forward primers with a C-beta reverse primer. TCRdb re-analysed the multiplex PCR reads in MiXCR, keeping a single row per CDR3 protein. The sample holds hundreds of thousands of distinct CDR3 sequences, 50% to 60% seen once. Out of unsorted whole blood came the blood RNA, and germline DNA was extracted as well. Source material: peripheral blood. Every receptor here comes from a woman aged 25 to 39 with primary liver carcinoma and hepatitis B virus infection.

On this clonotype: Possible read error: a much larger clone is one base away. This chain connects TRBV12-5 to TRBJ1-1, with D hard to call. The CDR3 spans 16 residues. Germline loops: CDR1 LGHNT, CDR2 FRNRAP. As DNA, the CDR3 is TGTGTTAGTGGTTTGGTAATATCAGGCGGTAGGACTGAAGCTTTCTTT. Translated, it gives CVSGLVISGGRTEAFF. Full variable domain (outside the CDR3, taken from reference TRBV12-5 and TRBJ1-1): DARVTQTPRHKVTEMGQEVTMRCQPILGHNTVFWYRQTMMQGLELLAYFRNRAPLDDSGMPKDRFSAEMPDATLATLKIQPSEPRDSAVYFCVSGLVISGGRTEAFFGQGTRLTVV.

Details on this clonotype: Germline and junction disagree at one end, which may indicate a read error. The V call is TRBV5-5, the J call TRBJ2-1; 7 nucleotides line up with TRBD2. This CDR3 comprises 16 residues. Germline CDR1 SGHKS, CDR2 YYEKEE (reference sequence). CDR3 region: CVSSPRTSHSFYEQFF. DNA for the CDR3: TGTGTCAGCAGCCCCCGGACTAGTCATTCCTTCTATGAGCAGTTCTTC.

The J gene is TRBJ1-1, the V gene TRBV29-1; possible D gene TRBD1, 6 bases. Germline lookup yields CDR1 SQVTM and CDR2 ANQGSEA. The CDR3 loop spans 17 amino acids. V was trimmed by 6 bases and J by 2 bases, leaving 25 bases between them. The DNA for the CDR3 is TGCAGCGTCTCTCGCTCGAGTCTGGGGGCGCTCAACACTGAAGCTTTCTTT. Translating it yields CSVSRSSLGALNTEAFF.

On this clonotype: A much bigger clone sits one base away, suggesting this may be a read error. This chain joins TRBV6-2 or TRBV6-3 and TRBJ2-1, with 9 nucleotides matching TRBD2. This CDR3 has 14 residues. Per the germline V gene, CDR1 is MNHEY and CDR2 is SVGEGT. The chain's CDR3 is CARISGSSDNEQFF. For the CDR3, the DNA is TGTGCCAGGATTAGCGGGAGCTCCGACAATGAGCAGTTCTTC.

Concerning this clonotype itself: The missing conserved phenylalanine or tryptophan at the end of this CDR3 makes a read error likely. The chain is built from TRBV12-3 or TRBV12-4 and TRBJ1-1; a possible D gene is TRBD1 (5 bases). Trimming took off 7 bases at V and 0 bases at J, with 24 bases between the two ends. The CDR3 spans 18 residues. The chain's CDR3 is CASTARGNSDTLNTEAFS. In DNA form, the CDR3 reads TGTGCCAGCACCGCCCGGGGGAACTCGGATACTTTGAACACTGAAGCTTTCTCT.

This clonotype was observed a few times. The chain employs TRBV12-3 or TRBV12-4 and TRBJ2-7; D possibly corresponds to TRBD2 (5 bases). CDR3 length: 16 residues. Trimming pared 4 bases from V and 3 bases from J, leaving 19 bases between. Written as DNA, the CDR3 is TGTGCCAGCAGTTGGCGGAGCGGTCTTCCGGTCTACGAGCAGTACTTC. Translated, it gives CASSWRSGLPVYEQYF.

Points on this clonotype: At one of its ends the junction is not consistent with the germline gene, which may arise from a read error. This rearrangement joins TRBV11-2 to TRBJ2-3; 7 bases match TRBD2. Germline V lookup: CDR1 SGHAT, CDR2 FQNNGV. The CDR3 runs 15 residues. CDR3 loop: CVSRSWAGVGGTQYF. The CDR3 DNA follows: TGTGTCAGCAGATCCTGGGCGGGAGTGGGGGGTACGCAGTATTTT.

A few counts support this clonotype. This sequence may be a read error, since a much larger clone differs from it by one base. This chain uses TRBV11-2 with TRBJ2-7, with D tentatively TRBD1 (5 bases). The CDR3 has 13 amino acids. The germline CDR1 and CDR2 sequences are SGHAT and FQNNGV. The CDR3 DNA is TGTGCCAGCAGCCTCGACAGTCCCTACGAGCAGCACTTC. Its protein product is CASSLDSPYEQHF.

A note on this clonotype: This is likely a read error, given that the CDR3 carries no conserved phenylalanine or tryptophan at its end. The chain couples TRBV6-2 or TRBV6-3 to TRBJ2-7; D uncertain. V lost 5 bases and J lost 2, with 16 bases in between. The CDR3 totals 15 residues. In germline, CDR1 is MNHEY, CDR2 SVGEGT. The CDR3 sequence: CASSLRPLGAYEQYL. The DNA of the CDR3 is TGTGCCAGCAGTCTCCGACCGCTAGGAGCCTACGAGCAGTACCTC.

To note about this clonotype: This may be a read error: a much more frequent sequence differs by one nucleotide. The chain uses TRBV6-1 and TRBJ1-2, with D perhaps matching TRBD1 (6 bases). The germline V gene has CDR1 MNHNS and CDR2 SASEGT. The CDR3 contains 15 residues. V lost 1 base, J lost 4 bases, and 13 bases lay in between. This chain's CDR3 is CASSEVRGCGYGYTF. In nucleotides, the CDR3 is TGTGCCAGCAGTGAAGTAAGGGGGTGCGGCTATGGCTACACCTTC.

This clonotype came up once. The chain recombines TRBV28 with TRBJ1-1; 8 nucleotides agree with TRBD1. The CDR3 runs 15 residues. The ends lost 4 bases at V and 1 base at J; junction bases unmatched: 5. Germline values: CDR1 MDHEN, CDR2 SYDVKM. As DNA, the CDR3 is TGTGCCAGCAGTTCATCCGGGACAGGGAACACTGAAGCTTTCTTT. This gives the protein CASSSSGTGNTEAFF.

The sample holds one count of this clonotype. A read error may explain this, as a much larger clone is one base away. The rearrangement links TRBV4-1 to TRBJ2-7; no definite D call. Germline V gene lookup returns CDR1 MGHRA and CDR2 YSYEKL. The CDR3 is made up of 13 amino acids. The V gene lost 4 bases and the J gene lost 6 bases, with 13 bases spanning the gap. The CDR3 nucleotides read TGCGCCAGCAGCCGGACCGTAACGGGCGAGCAGTACTTC. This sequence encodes CASSRTVTGEQYF.

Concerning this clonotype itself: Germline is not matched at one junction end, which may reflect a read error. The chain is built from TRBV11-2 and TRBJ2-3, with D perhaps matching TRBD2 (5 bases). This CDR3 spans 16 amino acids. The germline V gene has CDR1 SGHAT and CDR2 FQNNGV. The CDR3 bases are TGTGCCAGCATCTTAGTGGTGGGGAGCCCCACAGATACGCAGTACTTT. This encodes CASILVVGSPTDTQYF.

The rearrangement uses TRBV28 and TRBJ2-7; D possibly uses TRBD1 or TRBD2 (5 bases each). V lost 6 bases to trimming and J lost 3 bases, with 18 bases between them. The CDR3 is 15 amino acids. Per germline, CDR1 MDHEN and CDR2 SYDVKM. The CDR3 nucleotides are TGTGCCAGCAGGGCGTCGGGGCACGAAGTCTACGAGCAGTACTTC. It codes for CASRASGHEVYEQYF.

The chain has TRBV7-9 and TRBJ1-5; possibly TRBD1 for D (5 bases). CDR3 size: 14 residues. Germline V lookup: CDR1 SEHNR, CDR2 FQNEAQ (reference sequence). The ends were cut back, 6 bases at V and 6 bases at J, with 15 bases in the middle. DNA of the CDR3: TGTGCCAGCAGTACCGCAGGGTTGGGTCAGCCCCAGCATTTT. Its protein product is CASSTAGLGQPQHF.

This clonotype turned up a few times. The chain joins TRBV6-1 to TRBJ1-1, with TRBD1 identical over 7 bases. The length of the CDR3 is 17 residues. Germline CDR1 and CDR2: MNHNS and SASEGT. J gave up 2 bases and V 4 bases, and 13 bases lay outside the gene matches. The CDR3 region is CASSVAPWTGSNTEAFF. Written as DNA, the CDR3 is TGTGCCAGCAGTGTAGCCCCGTGGACAGGCTCAAACACTGAAGCTTTCTTT.

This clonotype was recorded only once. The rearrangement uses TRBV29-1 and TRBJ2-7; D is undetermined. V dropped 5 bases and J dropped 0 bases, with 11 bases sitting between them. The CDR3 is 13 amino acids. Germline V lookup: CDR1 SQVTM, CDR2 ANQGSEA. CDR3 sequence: CSVIDEDSYEQYF. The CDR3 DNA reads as TGCAGCGTTATCGACGAAGACTCCTACGAGCAGTACTTC.

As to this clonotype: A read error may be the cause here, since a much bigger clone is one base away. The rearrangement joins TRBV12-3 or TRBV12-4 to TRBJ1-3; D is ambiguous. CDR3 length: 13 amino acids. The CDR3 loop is CASSFGSGNIIYF. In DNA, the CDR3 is TGTGCCAGCAGTTTCGGTAGTGGAAACATCATATATTTT.

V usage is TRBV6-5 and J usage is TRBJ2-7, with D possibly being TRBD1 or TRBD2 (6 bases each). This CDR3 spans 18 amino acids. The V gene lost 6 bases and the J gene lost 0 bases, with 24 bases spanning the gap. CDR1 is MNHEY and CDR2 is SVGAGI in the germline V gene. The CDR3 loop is CASSLVGGAGHSSYEQYF. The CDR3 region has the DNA TGTGCCAGCAGCCTCGTTGGAGGCGCGGGACACAGCTCCTACGAGCAGTACTTC.

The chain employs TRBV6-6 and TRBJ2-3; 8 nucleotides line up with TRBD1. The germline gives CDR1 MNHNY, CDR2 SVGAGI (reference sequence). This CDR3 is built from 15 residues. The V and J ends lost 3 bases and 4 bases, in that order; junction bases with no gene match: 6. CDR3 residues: CASSYFNRGADTQYF. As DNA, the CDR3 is TGTGCCAGCAGTTATTTTAACAGGGGGGCAGATACGCAGTATTTT.